This entry concerns a single TCR beta chain. The antigen is undetermined. This CDR3 is 13 amino acids long. Germline CDR1 reads MNHNS; CDR2 reads SASEGT. TCRdb re-called the 5' RACE reads; every CDR3 protein appears as one record, without DNA. The sample holds approximately 400,000 distinct CDR3 sequences. This entry is derived from a study of monozygotic twins with inflammatory bowel disease. Someone took a 2.5 ml blood sample from each of the donors. The study, taken as a whole, reports: Among twins, concordant and discordant pairs did not differ in repertoire similarity, possibly from limited power.

The sequenced sample was blood. This receptor was obtained from a human donor with ulcerative colitis or Crohn's disease, or a healthy co-twin of an affected twin (not recorded which). V and J are TRBV6-1 and TRBJ2-5. CDR3: CASSEGYVETQYF.